This T cell receptor (beta chain) derives from a study of CD8+CD57+ T cells in acquired aplastic anemia. There are many counts of this clonotype. Patients chosen for sequencing had shown CD8+CD57+ cell expansion by flow cytometry. This CDR3 is 15 amino acids long. The germline CDR1 and CDR2 sequences are MNHNY and SVGAGI (reference sequence). V was clipped by 0 bases and J by 8 bases, with 16 bases between them. The template used for profiling TCR beta VDJ and CDR3 was genomic DNA. TCRdb redid the calling of the reads with MiXCR, one entry per CDR3 protein. This repertoire shows over 150,000 distinct CDR3 sequences, about 48% found once; its top ten account for 10% to 15%.

This chain connects TRBV6-6 to TRBJ1-2; D possibly corresponds to TRBD1 (5 bases). The receptor was derived from a human donor with aplastic anemia. The sample was sorted CD4+, CD8+, or CD8+CD57+ T cells (not recorded which) from PBMCs. The CDR3 here is CASSYSGQGSAGYTF. The CDR3 nucleotides are TGTGCCAGCAGTTACTCGGGGCAGGGCAGCGCGGGCTACACCTTC.